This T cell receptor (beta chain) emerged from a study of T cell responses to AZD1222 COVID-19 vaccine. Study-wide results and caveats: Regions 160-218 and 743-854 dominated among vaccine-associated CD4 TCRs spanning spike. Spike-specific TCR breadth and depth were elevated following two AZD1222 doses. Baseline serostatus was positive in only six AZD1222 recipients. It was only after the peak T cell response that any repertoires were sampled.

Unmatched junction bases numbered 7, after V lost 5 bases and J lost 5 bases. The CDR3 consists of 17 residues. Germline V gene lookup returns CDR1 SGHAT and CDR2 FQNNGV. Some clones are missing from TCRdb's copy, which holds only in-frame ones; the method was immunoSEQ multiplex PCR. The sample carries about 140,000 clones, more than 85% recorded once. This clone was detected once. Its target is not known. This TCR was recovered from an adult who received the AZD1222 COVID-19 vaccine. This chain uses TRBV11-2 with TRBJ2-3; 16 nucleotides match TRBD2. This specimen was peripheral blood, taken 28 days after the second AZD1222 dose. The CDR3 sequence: CASSPGLAGGRGDTQYF. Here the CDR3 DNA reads TGTGCCAGCAGCCCGGGACTAGCGGGGGGGAGAGGAGATACGCAGTATTTT.